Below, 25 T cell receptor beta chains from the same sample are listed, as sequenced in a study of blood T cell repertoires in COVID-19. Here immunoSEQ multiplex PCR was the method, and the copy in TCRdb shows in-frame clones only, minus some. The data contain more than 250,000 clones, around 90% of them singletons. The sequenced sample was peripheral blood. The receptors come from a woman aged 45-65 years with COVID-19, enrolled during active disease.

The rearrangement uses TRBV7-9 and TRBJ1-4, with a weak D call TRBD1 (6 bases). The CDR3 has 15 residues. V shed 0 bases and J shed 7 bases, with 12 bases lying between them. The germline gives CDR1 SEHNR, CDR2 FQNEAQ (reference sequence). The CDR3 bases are TGTGCCAGCAGCTTAGCGGTGGGGGCGGGTGAAAAACTGTTTTTT. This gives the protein CASSLAVGAGEKLFF. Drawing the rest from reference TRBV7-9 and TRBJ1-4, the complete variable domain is DTGVSQNPRHKITKRGQNVTFRCDPISEHNRLYWYRQTLGQGPEFLTYFQNEAQLEKSRLLSDRFSAERPKGSFSTLEIQRTEQGDSAMYLCASSLAVGAGEKLFFGSGTQLSVL.

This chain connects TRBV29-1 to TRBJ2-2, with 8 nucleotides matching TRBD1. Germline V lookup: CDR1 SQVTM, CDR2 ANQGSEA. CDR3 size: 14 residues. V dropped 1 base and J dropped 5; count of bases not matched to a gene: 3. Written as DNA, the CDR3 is TGCAGCGTTGAAGGTACAGGGGGGACCGGGGAGCTGTTTTTT. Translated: CSVEGTGGTGELFF.

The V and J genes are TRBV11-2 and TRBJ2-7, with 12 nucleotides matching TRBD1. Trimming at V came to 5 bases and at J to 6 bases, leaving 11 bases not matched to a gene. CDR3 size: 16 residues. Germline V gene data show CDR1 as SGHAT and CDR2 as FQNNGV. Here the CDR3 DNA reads TGTGCCAGCAGCACCGCCGCCGGGACAGGGGGCTTCGAGCAGTACTTC. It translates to CASSTAAGTGGFEQYF.

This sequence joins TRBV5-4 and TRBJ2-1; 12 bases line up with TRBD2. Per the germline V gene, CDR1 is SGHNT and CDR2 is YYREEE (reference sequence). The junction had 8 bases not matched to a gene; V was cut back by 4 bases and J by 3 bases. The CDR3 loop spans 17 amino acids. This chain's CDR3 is CASSLTRLAGVYNEQFF. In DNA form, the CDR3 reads TGTGCCAGCAGCCTGACTCGACTAGCGGGAGTCTACAATGAGCAGTTCTTC.

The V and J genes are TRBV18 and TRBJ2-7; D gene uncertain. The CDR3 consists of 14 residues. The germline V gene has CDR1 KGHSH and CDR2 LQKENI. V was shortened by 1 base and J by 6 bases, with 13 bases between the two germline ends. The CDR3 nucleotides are TGTGCCAGCTCACCACAGATGAATACTGGCGAGCAGTACTTC. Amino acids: CASSPQMNTGEQYF.

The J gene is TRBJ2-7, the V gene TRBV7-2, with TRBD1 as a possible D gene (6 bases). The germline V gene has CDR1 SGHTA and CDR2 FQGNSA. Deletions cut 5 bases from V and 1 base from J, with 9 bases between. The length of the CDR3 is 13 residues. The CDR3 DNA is TGTGCCAGCAGCGGGGGCCGGTCCTACGAGCAGTACTTC. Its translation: CASSGGRSYEQYF.

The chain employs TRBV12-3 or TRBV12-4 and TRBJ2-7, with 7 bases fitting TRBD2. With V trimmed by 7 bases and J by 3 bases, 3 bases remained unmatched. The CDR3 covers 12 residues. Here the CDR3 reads CASTPGGYEQYF. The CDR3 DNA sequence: TGTGCCAGCACCCCGGGAGGCTACGAGCAGTACTTC.

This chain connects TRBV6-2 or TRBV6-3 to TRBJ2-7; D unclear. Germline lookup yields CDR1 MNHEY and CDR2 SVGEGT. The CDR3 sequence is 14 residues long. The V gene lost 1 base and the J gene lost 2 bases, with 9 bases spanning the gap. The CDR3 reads CASSYFGGTYEQYF. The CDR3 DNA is TGTGCCAGCAGTTACTTCGGCGGAACCTACGAGCAGTACTTC.

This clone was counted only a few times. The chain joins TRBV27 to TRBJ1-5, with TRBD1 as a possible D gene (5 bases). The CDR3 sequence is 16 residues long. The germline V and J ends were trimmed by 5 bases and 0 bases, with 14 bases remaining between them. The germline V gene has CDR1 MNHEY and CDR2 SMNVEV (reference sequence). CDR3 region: CASSPRSTVSNQPQHF. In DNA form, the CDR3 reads TGTGCCAGCAGTCCGCGTTCGACAGTTAGCAATCAGCCCCAGCATTTT.

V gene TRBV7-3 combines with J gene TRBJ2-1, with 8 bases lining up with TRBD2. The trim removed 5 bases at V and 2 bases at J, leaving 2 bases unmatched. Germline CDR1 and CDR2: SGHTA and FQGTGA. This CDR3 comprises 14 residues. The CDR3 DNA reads TGTGCCAGCAGCACGGGAGGGACCTACAATGAGCAGTTCTTC. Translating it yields CASSTGGTYNEQFF.

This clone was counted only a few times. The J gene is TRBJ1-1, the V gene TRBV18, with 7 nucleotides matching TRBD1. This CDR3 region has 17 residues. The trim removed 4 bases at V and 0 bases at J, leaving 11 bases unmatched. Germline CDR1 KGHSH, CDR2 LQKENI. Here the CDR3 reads CASSRYQGDWVNTEAFF. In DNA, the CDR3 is TGTGCCAGCTCACGTTACCAGGGGGATTGGGTGAACACTGAAGCTTTCTTT.

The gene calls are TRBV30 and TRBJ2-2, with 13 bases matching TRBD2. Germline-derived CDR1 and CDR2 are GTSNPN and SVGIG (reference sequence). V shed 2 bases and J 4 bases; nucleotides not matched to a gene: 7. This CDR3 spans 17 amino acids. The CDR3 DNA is TGTGCCTGGAGTCTCCGGACTAGCGGGAGTGGCACCGGGGAGCTGTTTTTT. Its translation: CAWSLRTSGSGTGELFF.

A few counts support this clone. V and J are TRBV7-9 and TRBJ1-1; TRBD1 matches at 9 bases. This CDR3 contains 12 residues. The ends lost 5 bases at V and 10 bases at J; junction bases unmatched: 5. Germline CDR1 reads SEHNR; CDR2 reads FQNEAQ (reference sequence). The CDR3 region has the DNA TGTGCCAGCAGCCTGATGGACAGGGGAGCTTTCTTT. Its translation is CASSLMDRGAFF.

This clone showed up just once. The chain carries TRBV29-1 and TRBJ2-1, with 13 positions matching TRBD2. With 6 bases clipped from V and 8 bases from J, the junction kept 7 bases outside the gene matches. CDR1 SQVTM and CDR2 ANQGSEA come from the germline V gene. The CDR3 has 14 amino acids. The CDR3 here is CSVGRTSGSHEQFF. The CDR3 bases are TGCAGCGTCGGCCGGACTAGCGGGAGCCATGAGCAGTTCTTC.

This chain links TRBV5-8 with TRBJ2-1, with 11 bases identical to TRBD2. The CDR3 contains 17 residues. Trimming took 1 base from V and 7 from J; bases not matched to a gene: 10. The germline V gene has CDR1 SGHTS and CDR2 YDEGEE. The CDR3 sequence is CASSLWSLAGEGNEQFF. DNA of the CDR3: TGTGCCAGCAGCTTGTGGTCACTAGCGGGAGAGGGAAATGAGCAGTTCTTC.

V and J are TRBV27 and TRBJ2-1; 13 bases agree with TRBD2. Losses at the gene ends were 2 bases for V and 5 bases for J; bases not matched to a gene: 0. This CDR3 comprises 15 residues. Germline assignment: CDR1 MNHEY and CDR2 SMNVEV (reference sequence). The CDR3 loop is CASSLGTSGDNEQFF. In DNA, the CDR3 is TGTGCCAGCAGTTTAGGGACTAGCGGGGACAATGAGCAGTTCTTC.

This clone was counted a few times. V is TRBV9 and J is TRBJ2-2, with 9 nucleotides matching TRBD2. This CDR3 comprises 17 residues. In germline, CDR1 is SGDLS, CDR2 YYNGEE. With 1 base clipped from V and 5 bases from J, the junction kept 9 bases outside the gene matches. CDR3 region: CASSVRDSGSRTGELFF. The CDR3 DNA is TGTGCCAGCAGCGTAAGGGATAGCGGGAGCAGGACCGGGGAGCTGTTTTTT.

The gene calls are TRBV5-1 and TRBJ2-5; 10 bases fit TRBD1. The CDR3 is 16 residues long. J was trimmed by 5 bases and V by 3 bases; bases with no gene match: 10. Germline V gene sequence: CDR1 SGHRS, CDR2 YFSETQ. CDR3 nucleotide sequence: TGCGCCAGCAGCTGGGGACAGGGGAAGATTTTGGAGACCCAGTACTTC. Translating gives CASSWGQGKILETQYF.

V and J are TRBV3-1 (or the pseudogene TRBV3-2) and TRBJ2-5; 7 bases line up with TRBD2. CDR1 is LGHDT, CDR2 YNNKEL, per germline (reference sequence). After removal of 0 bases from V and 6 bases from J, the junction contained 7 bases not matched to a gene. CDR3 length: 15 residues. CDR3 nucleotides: TGTGCCAGCAGCCAAGAGCGGGGGAGTGGAAAGACCCAGTACTTC. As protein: CASSQERGSGKTQYF.

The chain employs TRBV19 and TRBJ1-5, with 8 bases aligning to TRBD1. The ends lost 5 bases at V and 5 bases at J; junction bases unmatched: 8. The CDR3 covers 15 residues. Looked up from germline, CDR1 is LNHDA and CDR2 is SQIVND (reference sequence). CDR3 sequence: CASSLWTGRDQPQHF. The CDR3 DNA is TGTGCCAGTAGTCTCTGGACAGGGCGGGATCAGCCCCAGCATTTT.

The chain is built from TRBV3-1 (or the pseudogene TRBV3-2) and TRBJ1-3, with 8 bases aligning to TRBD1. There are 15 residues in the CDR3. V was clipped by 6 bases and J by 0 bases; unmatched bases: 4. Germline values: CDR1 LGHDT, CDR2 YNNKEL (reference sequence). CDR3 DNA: TGTGCCAGCAGTCCGACAGGGGCCTCTGGAAACACCATATATTTT. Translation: CASSPTGASGNTIYF.

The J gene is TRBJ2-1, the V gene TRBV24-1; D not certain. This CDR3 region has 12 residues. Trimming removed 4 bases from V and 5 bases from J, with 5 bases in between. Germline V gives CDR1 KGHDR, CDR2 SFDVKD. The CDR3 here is CATSERDNEQFF. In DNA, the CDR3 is TGTGCCACCAGTGAGAGAGACAATGAGCAGTTCTTC.

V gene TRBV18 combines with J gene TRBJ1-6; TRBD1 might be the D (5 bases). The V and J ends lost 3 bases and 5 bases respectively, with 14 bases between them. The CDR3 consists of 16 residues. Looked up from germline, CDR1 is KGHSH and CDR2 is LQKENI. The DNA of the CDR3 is TGTGCCAGCTCACCTCGACAGAACTTTGATAATTCACCCCTCCACTTT. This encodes CASSPRQNFDNSPLHF.

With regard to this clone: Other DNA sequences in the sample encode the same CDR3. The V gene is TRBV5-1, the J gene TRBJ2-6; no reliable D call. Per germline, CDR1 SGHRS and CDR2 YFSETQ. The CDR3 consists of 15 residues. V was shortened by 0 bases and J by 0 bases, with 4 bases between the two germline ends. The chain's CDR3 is CASSLGSSGANVLTF. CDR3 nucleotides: TGCGCCAGCAGCTTGGGGAGCTCTGGGGCCAACGTCCTGACTTTC.

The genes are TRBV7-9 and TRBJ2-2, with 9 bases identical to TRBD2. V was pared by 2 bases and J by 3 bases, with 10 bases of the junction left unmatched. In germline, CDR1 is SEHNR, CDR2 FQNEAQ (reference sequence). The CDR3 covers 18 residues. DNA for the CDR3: TGTGCCAGCAGCTTAAGATCTGGTTTAGCGGGAGACACCGGGGAGCTGTTTTTT. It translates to CASSLRSGLAGDTGELFF.